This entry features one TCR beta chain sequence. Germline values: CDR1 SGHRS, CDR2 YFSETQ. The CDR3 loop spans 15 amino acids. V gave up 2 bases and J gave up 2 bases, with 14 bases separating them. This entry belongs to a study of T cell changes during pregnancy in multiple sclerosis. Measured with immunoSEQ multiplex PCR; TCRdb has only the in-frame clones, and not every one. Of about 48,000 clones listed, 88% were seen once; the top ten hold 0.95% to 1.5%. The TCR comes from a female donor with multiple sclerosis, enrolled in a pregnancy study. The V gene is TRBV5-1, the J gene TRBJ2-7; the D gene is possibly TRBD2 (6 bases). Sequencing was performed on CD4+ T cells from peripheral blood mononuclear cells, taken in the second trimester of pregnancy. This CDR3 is CASSLSSSATYEQYF. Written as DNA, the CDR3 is TGCGCCAGCAGCTTATCATCTAGCGCTACCTACGAGCAGTACTTC.